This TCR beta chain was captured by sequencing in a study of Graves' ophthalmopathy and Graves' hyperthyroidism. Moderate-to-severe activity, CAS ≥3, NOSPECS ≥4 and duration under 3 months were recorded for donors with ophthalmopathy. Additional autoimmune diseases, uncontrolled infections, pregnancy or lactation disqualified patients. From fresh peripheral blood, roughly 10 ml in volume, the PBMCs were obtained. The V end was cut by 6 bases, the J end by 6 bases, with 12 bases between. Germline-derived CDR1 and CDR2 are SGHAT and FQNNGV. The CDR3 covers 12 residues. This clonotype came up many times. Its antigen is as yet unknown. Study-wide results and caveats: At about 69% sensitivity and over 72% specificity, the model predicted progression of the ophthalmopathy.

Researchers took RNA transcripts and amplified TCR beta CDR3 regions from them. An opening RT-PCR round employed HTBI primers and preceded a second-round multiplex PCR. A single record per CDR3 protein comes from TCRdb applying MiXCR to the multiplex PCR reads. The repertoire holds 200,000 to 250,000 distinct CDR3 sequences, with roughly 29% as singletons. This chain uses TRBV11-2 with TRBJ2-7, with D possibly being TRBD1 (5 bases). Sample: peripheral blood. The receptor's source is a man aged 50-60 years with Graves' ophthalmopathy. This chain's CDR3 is CASSLQDAEQYF. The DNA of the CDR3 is TGTGCCAGCAGTTTACAGGACGCCGAGCAGTACTTC.